This TCR beta chain derives from a study of identical twins. Overall study results and limits: Sequences that were out-of-frame, alpha and twin-shared displayed an excess of low generation probability. There were fewer insertions in abundant cord blood beta clonotypes, but memory repertoires showed no such pattern.

This clonotype has only a few counts. Its antigen is still unknown. Each CDR3 protein gets one entry after TCRdb re-called the 5' RACE reads with MiXCR. The profile shows hundreds of thousands of distinct CDR3 sequences, around 20% of them singletons. The data were also submitted as part of a second study, on T cells expressing NK-cell markers. That work contributes: HCMV specificity was not established for the expanded NKG2C+ T cell clones.

The sequencing input was PBMCs. The clonotype comes from a woman in her late teens or twenties in good health.

The CDR3 nucleotides are TGTGCCAGCAGTATTTCCGGGACAGGGATCCAAAAACTGTTTTTT. Translation gives CASSISGTGIQKLFF. The chain is built from TRBV6-1 and TRBJ1-4; 9 bases line up with TRBD1. Germline CDR1 reads MNHNS; CDR2 reads SASEGT. V was pared by 5 bases and J by 9 bases, with 10 bases of the junction left unmatched. This CDR3 region has 15 residues.